Following are 26 T cell receptor beta chains from one sample sequenced in a study of T cell responses to AZD1222 COVID-19 vaccine. Libraries were prepared by immunoSEQ multiplex PCR; TCRdb keeps only in-frame clonotypes and omits some of them. In the table there are just over 150,000 clones, approximately 90% of which are singletons. The sequenced sample was peripheral blood, obtained on day 0 of AZD1222 vaccination. These TCRs come from an adult in good health.

This clone showed up just once. The CDR3 DNA reads as TGCGCCAGCAGCCAAGATCGCGGGACAGGGTACTCACCCCTCCACTTT. Protein product: CASSQDRGTGYSPLHF. This chain connects TRBV4-1 to TRBJ1-6; TRBD1 matches at 9 bases. Germline values: CDR1 MGHRA, CDR2 YSYEKL. Trimming removed 0 bases from V and 10 bases from J; junction bases left unmatched: 7. The CDR3 consists of 16 residues.

J is TRBJ2-3 and V is TRBV5-4, with TRBD2 identical over 8 bases. CDR3 length: 16 residues. Germline CDR1 is SGHNT and CDR2 is YYREEE (reference sequence). V was clipped by 2 bases and J by 2 bases; unmatched bases: 7. The CDR3: CASSFRSREVTDTQYF. DNA of the CDR3: TGTGCCAGCAGCTTCCGCTCGCGGGAGGTCACAGATACGCAGTATTTT.

V gene TRBV19 combines with J gene TRBJ2-3; D gene ambiguous. Between the trimmed V and J ends, which lost 3 bases and 8 bases, there was a span of 9 bases. The CDR3 sequence is 12 residues long. Germline-derived CDR1 and CDR2 are LNHDA and SQIVND (reference sequence). In DNA form, the CDR3 reads TGTGCCAGTAGTATGCCGCAGGCTACGCAGTATTTT. This encodes CASSMPQATQYF.

The chain has TRBV3-1 (or the pseudogene TRBV3-2) and TRBJ2-1, with 8 bases matching TRBD2. The V segment lost 4 bases and the J segment 0 bases; nucleotides outside the gene matches: 8. This CDR3 has 17 amino acids. Looked up from germline, CDR1 is LGHDT and CDR2 is YNNKEL (reference sequence). CDR3 sequence: CASSPVAGITSYNEQFF. The DNA of the CDR3 is TGTGCCAGCAGCCCGGTAGCGGGAATCACCTCCTACAATGAGCAGTTCTTC.

The chain employs TRBV4-1 and TRBJ2-7; 10 nucleotides agree with TRBD2. This CDR3 comprises 17 residues. Germline V gives CDR1 MGHRA, CDR2 YSYEKL. Trimming took 1 base from V and 2 from J; bases not matched to a gene: 8. The CDR3 loop is CASSQGDLAGVTYEQYF. DNA of the CDR3: TGCGCCAGCAGCCAAGGGGATCTAGCGGGAGTAACCTACGAGCAGTACTTC.

The chain links TRBV16 to TRBJ1-1; TRBD1 aligns across 8 bases. The CDR3 is made up of 16 amino acids. Germline V lookup: CDR1 KGHSY, CDR2 FQNENV. V was clipped by 2 bases and J by 4 bases; unmatched bases: 9. The CDR3 loop is CASSQKPQGASTEAFF. Here the CDR3 DNA reads TGTGCCAGCAGCCAAAAACCCCAGGGGGCTAGCACTGAAGCTTTCTTT.

This chain joins TRBV13 and TRBJ2-7; either TRBD1 or TRBD2 may fit D (5 bases each). The CDR3 covers 12 residues. The germline CDR1 and CDR2 sequences are PRHDT and FYEKMQ (reference sequence). Trimming left V 8 bases short and J 0 bases short, with 8 bases between. The CDR3 protein is CASGDDSYEQYF. DNA of the CDR3: TGTGCCAGCGGGGACGACTCCTACGAGCAGTACTTC.

The J gene is TRBJ2-1, the V gene TRBV7-9; D gene unclear. In germline, CDR1 is SEHNR, CDR2 FQNEAQ (reference sequence). The CDR3 has 15 amino acids. Trimming removed 5 bases from V and 8 bases from J, with 19 bases in between. The CDR3 DNA sequence: TGTGCCAGCAGCCCCTTTCGGTCCCACGAGGATGAGCAGTTCTTC. Translating gives CASSPFRSHEDEQFF.

The rearrangement uses TRBV9 and TRBJ2-1; 8 nucleotides line up with TRBD2. The CDR3 has 14 residues. V dropped 1 base and J dropped 3; count of bases not matched to a gene: 0. Per the germline V gene, CDR1 is SGDLS and CDR2 is YYNGEE. The CDR3 loop is CASSVTSGYNEQFF. CDR3 in DNA: TGTGCCAGCAGCGTAACTAGCGGCTACAATGAGCAGTTCTTC.

The V call is TRBV28, the J call TRBJ1-6, with D hard to call. The V gene's germline CDR1 is MDHEN and CDR2 SYDVKM. Trimming took off 7 bases at V and 7 bases at J, with 11 bases between the two ends. This CDR3 has 13 amino acids. CDR3 residues: CASKPQRNSPLHF. In nucleotides, the CDR3 is TGTGCCAGCAAACCGCAGCGGAATTCACCCCTCCACTTT.

The chain links TRBV5-1 to TRBJ1-1; the D is unclear. Per the germline V gene, CDR1 is SGHRS and CDR2 is YFSETQ. Trimming stripped 2 bases from V and 0 bases from J, with 8 bases between. CDR3 length: 14 residues. The CDR3: CASSLTRMNTEAFF. In nucleotides, the CDR3 is TGCGCCAGCAGCTTAACACGGATGAACACTGAAGCTTTCTTT.

The rearrangement uses TRBV6-5 and TRBJ1-2; D unresolved. The CDR3 contains 15 residues. The ends were cut back, 0 bases at V and 0 bases at J, with 8 bases in the middle. Looked up from germline, CDR1 is MNHEY and CDR2 is SVGAGI. The CDR3 DNA sequence: TGTGCCAGCAGTTACTCGGTGACGGCTAACTATGGCTACACCTTC. It encodes CASSYSVTANYGYTF.

In its sample, this clone was seen a few times. The rearrangement links TRBV7-9 to TRBJ1-3, with D unresolved. The germline V gene has CDR1 SEHNR and CDR2 FQNEAQ (reference sequence). The CDR3 runs 12 residues. V lost 2 bases and J lost 9, with 8 bases in between. CDR3 amino acids: CASSLFESTIYF. The CDR3 bases are TGTGCCAGCAGCTTATTCGAGAGCACCATATATTTT.

The J gene is TRBJ2-1, the V gene TRBV30; 11 bases agree with TRBD2. V lost 0 bases, J lost 3 bases, and 4 bases stayed unmatched. This CDR3 is 16 amino acids long. CDR1 GTSNPN and CDR2 SVGIG come from the germline V gene (reference sequence). DNA of the CDR3: TGTGCCTGGAGTGTACCCCTAGCGGGAGGCTACAATGAGCAGTTCTTC. Protein product: CAWSVPLAGGYNEQFF.

V is TRBV6-5 and J is TRBJ2-7; 9 nucleotides align to TRBD2. CDR1 and CDR2 from the germline V gene are MNHEY and SVGAGI. The CDR3 length is 16 residues. The trim removed 0 bases at V and 0 bases at J, leaving 3 bases unmatched. The CDR3 sequence is CASSYSLSGSSYEQYF. The CDR3 nucleotides are TGTGCCAGCAGTTACTCCCTTAGCGGGAGCTCCTACGAGCAGTACTTC.

The CDR3 sequence: CASSLVVGSSYNEQFF. The CDR3 bases are TGTGCCAGCAGCTTAGTTGTAGGGAGCTCCTACAATGAGCAGTTCTTC. The chain combines TRBV7-9 with TRBJ2-1, with D possibly matching TRBD2 (5 bases). The CDR3 covers 16 residues. The V and J ends lost 1 base and 0 bases respectively, with 10 bases between them. The germline CDR1 and CDR2 sequences are SEHNR and FQNEAQ (reference sequence).

In this sample, this clone turned up once. The CDR3 reads CASSLVAAYSNQPQHF. The DNA for the CDR3 is TGTGCCAGCAGCTTGGTGGCAGCTTATAGCAATCAGCCCCAGCATTTT. This chain links TRBV5-5 with TRBJ1-5; unclear D gene. Trimming stripped 0 bases from V and 0 bases from J, with 10 bases between. The CDR3 spans 16 residues. CDR1 and CDR2 from the germline V gene are SGHKS and YYEKEE (reference sequence).

The gene calls are TRBV7-3 and TRBJ1-1; a possible D gene is TRBD1 (6 bases). V gave up 3 bases and J gave up 3 bases, with 8 bases separating them. CDR1 is SGHTA and CDR2 is FQGTGA in the germline V gene. The CDR3 has 13 residues. Here the CDR3 reads CASSFGGHTEAFF. CDR3 nucleotides: TGTGCCAGCAGCTTCGGGGGGCACACTGAAGCTTTCTTT.

The genes are TRBV5-6 and TRBJ1-2, with 9 bases fitting TRBD1. This CDR3 comprises 14 residues. Germline loops: CDR1 SGHDT, CDR2 YYEEEE. V trimming: 0 bases; J trimming: 5 bases; junction bases outside the gene matches: 2. CDR3: CASSLGTGAYGYTF. Here the CDR3 DNA reads TGTGCCAGCAGCTTGGGGACAGGGGCGTATGGCTACACCTTC. Full variable domain (outside the CDR3, taken from reference TRBV5-6 and TRBJ1-2): DAGVTQSPTHLIKTRGQQVTLRCSPKSGHDTVSWYQQALGQGPQFIFQYYEEEERQRGNFPDRFSGHQFPNYSSELNVNALLLGDSALYLCASSLGTGAYGYTFGSGTRLTVV.

The chain couples TRBV7-6 to TRBJ2-2, with 7 bases matching TRBD1. After removal of 4 bases from V and 5 bases from J, the junction contained 10 bases not matched to a gene. The CDR3 spans 16 residues. CDR1 SGHVS and CDR2 FNYEAQ come from the germline V gene. The CDR3 DNA is TGTGCCAGCAGCTCGTACCGGGACAGAGGAACCGGGGAGCTGTTTTTT. Residues: CASSSYRDRGTGELFF.

This clone was observed a single time. The rearrangement joins TRBV6-5 to TRBJ2-2; no definite D call. The CDR3 covers 13 residues. Germline CDR1 and CDR2: MNHEY and SVGAGI. V lost 3 bases and J lost 4, with 6 bases in between. CDR3 protein: CASSYQSTGELFF. In DNA form, the CDR3 reads TGTGCCAGCAGTTATCAGAGCACCGGGGAGCTGTTTTTT.

This CDR3 reads CASRSGQGMNTEAFF. In DNA, the CDR3 is TGTGCCAGCAGATCGGGACAGGGAATGAACACTGAAGCTTTCTTT. The rearrangement uses TRBV28 and TRBJ1-1, with 9 bases aligning to TRBD1. The trim removed 6 bases at V and 0 bases at J, leaving 5 bases unmatched. The CDR3 consists of 15 residues. Germline-derived CDR1 and CDR2 are MDHEN and SYDVKM.

This clone was seen a few times. The chain uses TRBV5-5 and TRBJ1-4; D may be TRBD1 (5 bases). Germline V gene sequence: CDR1 SGHKS, CDR2 YYEKEE (reference sequence). The CDR3 is made up of 16 amino acids. Between the trimmed V and J ends, which lost 0 bases and 3 bases, there was a span of 12 bases. This CDR3 reads CASSLAGTYANEKLFF. As DNA, the CDR3 is TGTGCCAGCAGCTTGGCAGGGACGTACGCTAATGAAAAACTGTTTTTT.

This chain uses TRBV3-1 (or the pseudogene TRBV3-2) with TRBJ1-2; D remains ambiguous. Germline V lookup: CDR1 LGHDT, CDR2 YNNKEL (reference sequence). This CDR3 has 14 residues. V lost 2 bases and J 3 bases, leaving 10 bases between the germline ends. The CDR3 loop reads CASSQLARHYGYTF. The DNA of the CDR3 is TGTGCCAGCAGCCAACTAGCGAGGCACTATGGCTACACCTTC.

This chain connects TRBV6-6 to TRBJ1-1; D is unclear. This CDR3 comprises 14 residues. Germline V gives CDR1 MNHNY, CDR2 SVGAGI (reference sequence). V was shortened by 5 bases and J by 5 bases, with 15 bases between the two germline ends. The DNA of the CDR3 is TGTGCCAGCAGTCTCCCCGGGGTGGGGACTGAAGCTTTCTTT. Its translation is CASSLPGVGTEAFF.

This clone was seen just once. The V call is TRBV5-6, the J call TRBJ1-5; D possibly corresponds to TRBD1 (5 bases). Germline CDR1 reads SGHDT; CDR2 reads YYEEEE. CDR3 size: 16 residues. V lost 0 bases to trimming and J lost 3 bases, with 13 bases between them. The DNA of the CDR3 is TGTGCCAGCAGCTTGGAAGGGGAGCTCAACAATCAGCCCCAGCATTTT. Translating it yields CASSLEGELNNQPQHF.